A single TCR beta chain is shown here with its context. This clone's antigen is unknown. This record belongs to a study of T cells expressing NK-cell markers (dated by TCRdb to 2018 to 2020). Context from the whole study: Fewer than ten donors provided sorted CD3+CD56+NKG2C+, CD3+CD56+NKG2C- and CD3+CD56-NKG2C+ T-cell subsets, whose TCR beta-chain repertoires were profiled. Among the eight sequenced donors, seven were HCMV-seropositive and one was HCMV-seronegative. The study sequenced eight donors, all healthy volunteers chosen at random: three men and five women. Illumina HiSeq 2000/2500, MiSeq or NextSeq was used to sequence libraries as 2 x 150 bp reads. General conclusions and limits of the study: Those dominant clonotypes were again the most abundant among CD3+CD56-NKG2C+ cells in a few donors, at roughly 25-65%. In six donors, the dominant CD3+CD56+NKG2C+ clonotypes were among the top 10 CD8+ clonotypes and accounted for about 1.0-7.5% of CD8+ T cells. Whether the expanded NKG2C-expressing T cell clones were specific for HCMV antigens was left unclear.

TCRdb shows the sequencer as Illumina HiSeq 2000. 5'RACE template switching, by which a universal primer site and unique molecular identifiers were added, was used to make TCR beta cDNA libraries. cDNA synthesis was primed from the TCR beta constant segment and was followed by two successive PCR amplification steps. In the authors' own workflow: MIGEC was used to demultiplex reads and group reads by UMI, and MiTCR was used to assemble and quantify clonotypes. Only TCR cDNA sequences supported by at least two reads were kept to exclude erroneous sequences. The tcR package was used for downstream repertoire analysis, and clonotypes were matched across fractions by CDR3 nucleotide sequence plus V segment. VDJmatch was used to annotate antigen specificity against VDJdb, with one amino acid substitution in CDR3 allowed. TCRdb reprocessed the public reads and reports one entry per CDR3 protein sequence, without DNA. The V and J calls and clone size are TCRdb's, not the authors'. The table of this sample itemizes 140,000 to 150,000 distinct CDR3 sequences. The leading ten clones occupy 9.5% to 15% of the sample.

HCMV serostatus was determined by detecting HCMV-specific IgG in serum with a commercial ELISA kit. Ficoll density gradient centrifugation was used to isolate peripheral blood mononuclear cells from blood. The CDR3 runs 15 amino acids, cysteine and phenylalanine included. This entry has no DNA. CDR1 is given as MNHEY and CDR2 as SVGAGI, both from the germline V gene. In this chain, TRBV6-5 is recombined with TRBJ2-3. The source material was blood T cells: a sorted CD56 or NKG2C T cell subset, CD4+ or CD8+ T cells, or bulk PBMC T cells (not recorded which). This clonotype originated in a man younger than 30 in good health. Donor details come from another sample of the same person, matched by shared clones. The CDR3 region has the sequence CASSYSGNPRDTQYF.